This T cell receptor beta chain was sequenced in a study of blood T cell repertoires in COVID-19. Original processing methods: Amplification of reference gene primers provided the estimated nucleated cell counts. Generated by immunoSEQ multiplex PCR, the TCRdb table keeps only in-frame clones and is missing some. D and trimming were read from the DNA, whereas the V and J calls and clone size are those reported in that table. The sample yields approximately 200,000 clones, more than 70% seen once. Sequencing was done on a sample of peripheral blood. This receptor was taken from a woman aged 25-40 years with acute or convalescent COVID-19.

Here the CDR3 reads CASSQDLGGEQFF. Written as DNA, the CDR3 is TGTGCCAGCAGCCAAGATCTAGGTGGGGAGCAGTTCTTC. The chain couples TRBV14 to TRBJ2-1; no clear D gene. CDR3 length: 13 amino acids. Trimming took 0 bases from V and 10 from J, leaving 10 bases between them. Germline V gene data show CDR1 as SGHDN and CDR2 as FVKESK.